The entry below gives a single TCR beta chain sequence along with its context. Its antigen remains unidentified. The data derive from a study of blood T cells in healthy people across ages. General observations from the study: Possibly confounding the expanded clonotype changes was the fact that donor CMV status was unknown.

Germline assignment: CDR1 SEHNR and CDR2 FQNEAQ (reference sequence). The CDR3 has 16 amino acids. Unmatched junction bases numbered 6, after V lost 1 base and J lost 4 bases. A sample-barcoded 5' primer and a J-beta primer mix were used in a second PCR of roughly 6 to 12 cycles. MiXCR was run by TCRdb on the 5' RACE reads, yielding one entry per CDR3 protein. The table records some 1.6 million distinct CDR3 sequences, around 35% of them present only once. The source is a woman under 40 in good health. Sequencing used blood. This rearrangement joins TRBV7-9 to TRBJ1-1; 10 bases match TRBD1. The CDR3 loop reads CASSLGQGAISTEAFF. CDR3 nucleotides: TGTGCCAGCAGCTTAGGACAGGGGGCAATTAGCACTGAAGCTTTCTTT.